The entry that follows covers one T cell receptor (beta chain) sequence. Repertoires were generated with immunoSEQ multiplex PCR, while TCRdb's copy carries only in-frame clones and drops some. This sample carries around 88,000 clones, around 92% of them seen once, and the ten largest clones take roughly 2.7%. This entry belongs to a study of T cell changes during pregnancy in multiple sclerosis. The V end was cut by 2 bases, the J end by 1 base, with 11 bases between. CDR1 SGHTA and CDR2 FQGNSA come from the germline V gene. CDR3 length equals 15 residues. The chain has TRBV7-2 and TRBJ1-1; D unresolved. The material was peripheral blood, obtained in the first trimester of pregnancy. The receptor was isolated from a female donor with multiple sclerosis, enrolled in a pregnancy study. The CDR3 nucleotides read TGTGCCAGCAGCTTATTGCGCGGGCCGAACACTGAAGCTTTCTTT. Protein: CASSLLRGPNTEAFF.